What follows are 19 T cell receptor beta chains derived from one specimen sequenced in a study of blood T cell repertoires in COVID-19. The protocol was immunoSEQ multiplex PCR, while the TCRdb copy is restricted to in-frame clones and leaves out a portion. The sample has fewer than 250,000 clones, about nine tenths seen once. Sequencing was performed on PBMCs or T cells enriched from blood (not recorded which). These receptors were obtained from a man younger than 45 in a cohort exposed to, infected with or recovered from COVID-19 (not recorded which).

This sequence joins TRBV5-1 and TRBJ2-1; 8 nucleotides align to TRBD1. Germline-derived CDR1 and CDR2 are SGHRS and YFSETQ. The V gene end was trimmed by 4 bases and the J gene end by 8 bases; junction bases not matched to a gene: 8. The CDR3 sequence is 14 residues long. CDR3 sequence: CASSKDREPYEQFF. DNA of the CDR3: TGCGCCAGCAGCAAGGACAGGGAGCCCTATGAGCAGTTCTTC.

This chain uses TRBV11-2 with TRBJ1-1, with TRBD1 identical over 7 bases. Germline assignment: CDR1 SGHAT and CDR2 FQNNGV. The CDR3 contains 15 residues. The V segment lost 4 bases and the J segment 4 bases; nucleotides outside the gene matches: 9. This CDR3 reads CASSSTGAARTEAFF. DNA of the CDR3: TGTGCCAGCAGCTCTACAGGGGCCGCTCGCACTGAAGCTTTCTTT. The full variable domain, completed using reference TRBV11-2 and TRBJ1-1, is EAGVAQSPRYKIIEKRQSVAFWCNPISGHATLYWYQQILGQGPKLLIQFQNNGVVDDSQLPKDRFSAERLKGVDSTLKIQPAKLEDSAVYLCASSSTGAARTEAFFGQGTRLTVV.

This clone was seen once. This sequence joins TRBV28 and TRBJ1-1; D possibly corresponds to TRBD1 (6 bases). This CDR3 region has 14 residues. CDR1 is MDHEN, CDR2 SYDVKM, per germline. V gave up 3 bases and J gave up 1 base, with 9 bases separating them. The chain's CDR3 is CASSFPTGNTEAFF. Written as DNA, the CDR3 is TGTGCCAGCAGTTTCCCGACAGGGAACACTGAAGCTTTCTTT.

The V and J genes are TRBV19 and TRBJ1-2, with 9 bases that match TRBD1. The CDR3 is 16 amino acids. Germline lookup yields CDR1 LNHDA and CDR2 SQIVND (reference sequence). Trimming removed 6 bases from V and 6 bases from J; junction bases left unmatched: 14. The CDR3 sequence: CASRSGTGGGGDGYTF. The CDR3 coding sequence is TGTGCCAGTAGGTCGGGAACAGGGGGCGGTGGCGATGGCTACACCTTC.

The chain uses TRBV3-1 (or the pseudogene TRBV3-2) and TRBJ2-2, with D possibly TRBD1 on 6 matching bases. This CDR3 is 15 amino acids long. CDR1 and CDR2 (germline): LGHDT, YNNKEL (reference sequence). V was shortened by 4 bases and J by 5 bases, with 14 bases between the two germline ends. CDR3 region: CASSRISGTTGELFF. The CDR3, as DNA: TGTGCCAGCAGCCGCATCTCCGGGACAACCGGGGAGCTGTTTTTT.

This chain connects TRBV7-2 to TRBJ2-1, with TRBD2 matching 8 bases. The germline gives CDR1 SGHTA, CDR2 FQGNSA. The CDR3 is 13 residues long. The V segment lost 0 bases and the J segment 8 bases; nucleotides outside the gene matches: 0. The CDR3 nucleotides are TGTGCCAGCAGCTTAGCGCGGGGGGATGAGCAGTTCTTC. Encoded protein: CASSLARGDEQFF.

The chain employs TRBV28 and TRBJ1-2; D perhaps matches TRBD1 (6 bases). V lost 1 base and J 8 bases, leaving 14 bases between the germline ends. The CDR3 covers 14 residues. The germline CDR1 and CDR2 sequences are MDHEN and SYDVKM. CDR3 residues: CASSLLRQGTGYTF. CDR3 nucleotide sequence: TGTGCCAGCAGTTTATTGAGGCAGGGGACCGGCTACACCTTC.

This clone was seen more than once but under ten times. The V gene is TRBV2, the J gene TRBJ2-2; tentatively, D is TRBD2 (5 bases). Germline assignment: CDR1 SNHLY and CDR2 FYNNEI. V lost 2 bases, J lost 8 bases, and 12 bases lay in between. The CDR3 consists of 14 residues. Here the CDR3 reads CASSEYRGVGELFF. The CDR3 coding sequence is TGTGCCAGCAGTGAATATCGGGGTGTGGGGGAGCTGTTTTTT.

The V call is TRBV27, the J call TRBJ1-6, with a possible D match to TRBD1 (6 bases). The CDR3 loop spans 18 amino acids. V shed 3 bases and J shed 9 bases, with 24 bases lying between them. CDR1 is MNHEY and CDR2 is SMNVEV in the germline V gene (reference sequence). The CDR3 sequence is CASSLNLPSTGSRSPLHF. The CDR3 nucleotides read TGTGCCAGCAGTTTGAATTTACCCTCGACAGGATCGCGTTCACCCCTCCACTTT.

As concerns this clone: At one boundary the junction diverges from the germline segment, which might be a read error. The chain has TRBV4-2 and TRBJ2-5; 11 bases are shared with TRBD2. Germline-derived CDR1 and CDR2 are LGHNA and YNFKEQ. The CDR3 totals 16 residues. The CDR3 here is CASSQPSSGRREIQYF. The CDR3 DNA reads as TGTGCCAGCAGCCAGCCCTCTAGCGGGAGGAGAGAGATCCAGTACTTC.

The V and J genes are TRBV7-2 and TRBJ2-1, with a weak D call TRBD2 (5 bases). V lost 2 bases and J 5 bases, leaving 10 bases between the germline ends. Germline CDR1 reads SGHTA; CDR2 reads FQGNSA. This CDR3 spans 14 amino acids. For the CDR3, the DNA is TGTGCCAGCAGCTTAAGGCTAGCAGACAATGAGCAGTTCTTC. Amino acids: CASSLRLADNEQFF.

The chain combines TRBV28 with TRBJ1-6; D might be TRBD1 (6 bases). Germline values: CDR1 MDHEN, CDR2 SYDVKM. V lost 7 bases and J 7 bases, leaving 14 bases between the germline ends. The CDR3 has 14 amino acids. The CDR3 loop reads CASTLQGLNSPLHF. The DNA of the CDR3 is TGTGCCAGCACCCTACAGGGATTGAATTCACCCCTCCACTTT.

V is TRBV4-2 and J is TRBJ2-7, with TRBD2 identical over 11 bases. This CDR3 has 20 residues. Germline V lookup: CDR1 LGHNA, CDR2 YNFKEQ. J gave up 1 base and V 0 bases, and 14 bases lay outside the gene matches. CDR3 sequence: CASSQDAATSGIGYSYEQYF. In nucleotides, the CDR3 is TGTGCCAGCAGCCAAGATGCTGCGACTAGCGGGATCGGATATTCCTACGAGCAGTACTTC.

V usage is TRBV7-2 and J usage is TRBJ2-7; the D gene is possibly TRBD1 (6 bases). The CDR3 is 13 residues long. Deletions cut 1 base from V and 3 bases from J, with 7 bases between. The V gene's germline CDR1 is SGHTA and CDR2 FQGNSA. Written as DNA, the CDR3 is TGTGCCAGCAGCTTAGGGGGACACTACGAGCAGTACTTC. It encodes CASSLGGHYEQYF. Full variable domain (outside the CDR3, taken from reference TRBV7-2 and TRBJ2-7): GAGVSQSPSNKVTEKGKDVELRCDPISGHTALYWYRQSLGQGLEFLIYFQGNSAPDKSGLPSDRFSAERTGGSVSTLTIQRTQQEDSAVYLCASSLGGHYEQYFGPGTRLTVT.

V gene TRBV6-5 combines with J gene TRBJ1-2; D might be TRBD1 (6 bases). V was shortened by 5 bases and J by 7 bases, with 11 bases between the two germline ends. Germline V gene lookup returns CDR1 MNHEY and CDR2 SVGAGI. This CDR3 has 12 amino acids. CDR3 sequence (DNA): TGTGCCAGCAGTCAGGGGTTCGGTGGCTACACCTTC. Protein: CASSQGFGGYTF.

This clone has more than one count but fewer than ten. The genes are TRBV9 and TRBJ1-3, with 7 bases fitting TRBD1. The germline gives CDR1 SGDLS, CDR2 YYNGEE. CDR3 length: 15 amino acids. Unmatched junction bases numbered 5, after V lost 3 bases and J lost 2 bases. The CDR3 region is CASSEGQTAGNTIYF. CDR3 bases: TGTGCCAGCAGCGAGGGACAGACTGCTGGAAACACCATATATTTT. Full variable domain (outside the CDR3, taken from reference TRBV9 and TRBJ1-3): DSGVTQTPKHLITATGQRVTLRCSPRSGDLSVYWYQQSLDQGLQFLIQYYNGEERAKGNILERFSAQQFPDLHSELNLSSLELGDSALYFCASSEGQTAGNTIYFGEGSWLTVV.

This rearrangement joins TRBV7-8 to TRBJ1-2; D uncertain. This CDR3 comprises 13 residues. V was pared by 1 base and J by 2 bases, with 5 bases between. Germline V gene data show CDR1 as SGHVS and CDR2 as FQNEAQ. The CDR3 sequence: CASSLGRNYGYTF. The CDR3 DNA reads as TGTGCCAGCAGCTTAGGTCGGAACTATGGCTACACCTTC.

DNA of the CDR3: TGTGCCAGCAGTTATGGTTGGGACACCGTCGACGAGCAGTACTTC. Translation: CASSYGWDTVDEQYF. The chain combines TRBV6-5 with TRBJ2-7; tentatively, D is TRBD1 (6 bases). There are 15 residues in the CDR3. CDR1 MNHEY and CDR2 SVGAGI come from the germline V gene. V was trimmed by 3 bases and J by 5 bases, leaving 17 bases between them.

This clone has a single count. The V gene is TRBV7-8, the J gene TRBJ1-5; 7 bases align to TRBD1. Germline V gene data show CDR1 as SGHVS and CDR2 as FQNEAQ. The J segment lost 6 bases and the V segment lost 4 bases, leaving 9 bases of the junction unmatched. The CDR3 has 15 residues. CDR3 in DNA: TGTGCCAGCAGCTCTAGCTCAGGGGGTTTTCAGCCCCAGCATTTT. Protein product: CASSSSSGGFQPQHF.